The TCR beta chain under discussion was sequenced for a study of response to subunit inactivated influenza vaccine. Findings and caveats of the study: There was a suggestion from the authors that each seasonal influenza vaccination recruits few new T cells.

MiXCR was run by TCRdb on the RT-PCR reads, yielding one entry per CDR3 protein. Here the sample spans 200,000 to 250,000 distinct CDR3 sequences, more than 9% being singletons. This CDR3 contains 15 residues. Trimming took off 6 bases at V and 0 bases at J, with 15 bases between the two ends. Per the germline V gene, CDR1 is SQVTM and CDR2 is ANQGSEA. This clonotype has more than one count but fewer than ten. Its specificity is not known. Sequenced here: non-naive T cells sorted from PBMCs, sampled around 15 days before vaccination. The chain has TRBV29-1 and TRBJ2-4, with D possibly TRBD2 on 5 matching bases. This sequence originates from a man aged 50 to 60 who received an inactivated influenza vaccine. The CDR3 loop reads CSVSTSVLAKNIQYF. CDR3 DNA: TGCAGCGTCTCAACTAGTGTACTAGCCAAAAACATTCAGTACTTC.